The clone carrying this T cell receptor beta chain turned up a few times. One entry per CDR3 protein, called by TCRdb with MiXCR from the 5' RACE reads. This sample has fewer than 700,000 distinct CDR3 sequences, with about a sixth found just once. V gave up 0 bases and J gave up 3 bases, with 15 bases separating them. The CDR3 totals 17 residues. The germline CDR1 and CDR2 sequences are SGHRS and YFSETQ. The data are from a study of T-cell memory formation after mild COVID-19. What was sequenced was PBMCs or a T cell subset sorted from them (not recorded which). This receptor was identified in an adult woman who had mild COVID-19 (a few samples of this study predate the infection). Cell type and time point are not known. J is TRBJ2-2 and V is TRBV5-1; D call uncertain. The CDR3 coding sequence is TGCGCCAGCAGCTTGGCCGGTCGCGGTAGGGACACCGGGGAGCTGTTTTTT. Translated: CASSLAGRGRDTGELFF.